This record concerns one TCR beta chain sequence. What antigen it recognizes has not been identified. No qualities accompany the bases; no much larger clone lies one base away. These data are taken from a study of shared T cell receptors in the human thymus listed by TCRdb under 2021. In terms of the full investigation: The study examined how the human thymus generates shared, self-reactive T-cell receptor alpha chains.

CDR1 SEHNR and CDR2 FQNEAQ were looked up in the germline V gene (reference sequence). From its cysteine to its phenylalanine, the CDR3 spans 15 amino acids. The read is trimmed to its CDR3 DNA, 45 bases read in frame from base 1. Deletion took 0 bases off V and 8 bases off J, with a span of 16 bases between the germline ends. The library was produced with the immunoSEQ multiplex PCR assay. The immuneACCESS repertoire file appears here via TCRdb, limited to in-frame rearrangements. These files lack a portion of the clones; in checked studies, under half of the deficit traces to unresolved V genes, and the cause of the others is not known. This sample comprises 450,000 to 650,000 clones, about 84% of them detected only once. The leading ten clones occupy roughly 0.013% of the sample. These same data were also listed under a study on human thymus T cells. From the second report: Donors were immunologically healthy infants undergoing open corrective cardiac surgery for congenital heart defects in Finland. Thymus tissue was collected as surgical resects that were removed during corrective cardiac surgery. Both the thymic and the peripheral blood repertoires appeared to show biased V and J gene segment usage. The related research reported highly overlapping thymic TCR repertoires among unrelated individuals. The study characterized TCR alpha and beta repertoires from eight infant thymus samples and a few related peripheral blood samples. Donor ages ranged from roughly 7 to 250 days, and the cohort comprised six or seven male and two female infants. Thymocytes were freed from the tissue by mechanical means and kept at -70 degrees C as pellets of roughly 10-32 million cells. Genomic DNA was extracted from frozen cell pellets with a QIAsymphony instrument. The immunoSEQ multiplex PCR assay was used to amplify the TCRB and TCRAD loci from a standardized quantity of quality-controlled genomic DNA. The amplicons covered the V(D)J region and were long enough to include the CDR3 and to identify the V and J genes. Through the commercial immunoSEQ service, the amplicons were sequenced on an Illumina platform. Primer bias and sequencing errors were corrected as previously described, and TCRAD and TCRB were defined on the basis of the IMGT database. immunoSEQ Analyzer 3.0 and VDJTools were used for repertoire analysis, which covered basic statistics, V/J segment usage, diversity estimates, rarefaction and pairwise overlap. Diversity was estimated with Chao1, ChaoE, Efron-Thisted, Shannon and inverse Simpson indices, and also on datasets down-sampled to the smallest sample. Repertoire overlap used strict matching of CDR3 nucleotide sequence, V gene and J gene, with Jaccard-based multidimensional scaling clustering. On average, thymus samples gave 800,000 or so unique TCRB clonotypes, whereas blood samples gave 75,000 to 85,000.

This chain is built from TRBV7-9 and TRBJ1-2, with no reliable assignment of the D segment. Sequencing was performed on thymocytes. This TCR derives from a boy in the first two years of life with a congenital heart defect. Donor details come from another sample of the same person, matched by shared clones. The CDR3 corresponds to CASSLAIANWHGYTF. The DNA sequence is as follows: TGTGCCAGCAGCTTAGCGATAGCTAACTGGCACGGCTACACCTTC. Supplemented by the reference TRBV7-9 and TRBJ1-2 proteins around the CDR3, the complete variable domain is DTGVSQNPRHKITKRGQNVTFRCDPISEHNRLYWYRQTLGQGPEFLTYFQNEAQLEKSRLLSDRFSAERPKGSFSTLEIQRTEQGDSAMYLCASSLAIANWHGYTFGSGTRLTVV.